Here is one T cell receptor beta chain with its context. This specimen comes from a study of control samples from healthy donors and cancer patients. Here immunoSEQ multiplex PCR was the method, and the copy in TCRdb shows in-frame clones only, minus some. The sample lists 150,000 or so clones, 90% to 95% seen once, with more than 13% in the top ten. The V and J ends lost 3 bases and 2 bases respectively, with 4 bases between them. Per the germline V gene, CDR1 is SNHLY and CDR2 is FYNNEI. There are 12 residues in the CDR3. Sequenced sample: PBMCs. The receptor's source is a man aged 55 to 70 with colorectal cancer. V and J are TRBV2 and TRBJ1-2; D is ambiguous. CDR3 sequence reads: CASSDQNYGYTF. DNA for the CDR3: TGTGCCAGCAGTGATCAGAACTATGGCTACACCTTC.